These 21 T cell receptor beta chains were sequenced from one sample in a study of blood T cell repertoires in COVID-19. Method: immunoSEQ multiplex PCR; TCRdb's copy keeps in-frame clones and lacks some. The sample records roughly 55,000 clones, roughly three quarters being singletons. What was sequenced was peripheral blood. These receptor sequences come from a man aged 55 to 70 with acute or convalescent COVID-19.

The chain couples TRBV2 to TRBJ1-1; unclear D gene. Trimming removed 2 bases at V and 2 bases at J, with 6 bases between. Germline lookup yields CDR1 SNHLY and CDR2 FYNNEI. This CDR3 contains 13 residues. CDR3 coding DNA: TGTGCCAGCAGTGAAAAACTTAACACTGAAGCTTTCTTT. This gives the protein CASSEKLNTEAFF.

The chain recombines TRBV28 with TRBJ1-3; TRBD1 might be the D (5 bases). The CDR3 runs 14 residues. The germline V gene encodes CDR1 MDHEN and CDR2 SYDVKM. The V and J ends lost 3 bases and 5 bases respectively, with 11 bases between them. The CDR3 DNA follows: TGTGCCAGCAGTTTGACAGACCCCAGAAACACCATATATTTT. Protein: CASSLTDPRNTIYF. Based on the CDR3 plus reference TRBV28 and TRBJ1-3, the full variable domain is DVKVTQSSRYLVKRTGEKVFLECVQDMDHENMFWYRQDPGLGLRLIYFSYDVKMKEKGDIPEGYSVSREKKERFSLILESASTNQTSMYLCASSLTDPRNTIYFGEGSWLTVV.

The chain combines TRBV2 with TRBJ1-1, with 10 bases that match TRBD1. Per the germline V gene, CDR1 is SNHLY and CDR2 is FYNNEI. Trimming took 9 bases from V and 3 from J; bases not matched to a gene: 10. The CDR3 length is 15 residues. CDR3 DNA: TGTGCCAGTCGAGACGTGACAGGGGGCTACACTGAAGCTTTCTTT. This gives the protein CASRDVTGGYTEAFF.

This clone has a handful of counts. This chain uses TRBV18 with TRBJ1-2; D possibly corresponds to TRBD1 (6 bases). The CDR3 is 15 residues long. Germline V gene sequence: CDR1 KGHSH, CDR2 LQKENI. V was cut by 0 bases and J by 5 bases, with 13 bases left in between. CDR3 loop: CASSPPAGAGYGYTF. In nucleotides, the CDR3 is TGTGCCAGCTCACCACCGGCAGGGGCGGGTTATGGCTACACCTTC. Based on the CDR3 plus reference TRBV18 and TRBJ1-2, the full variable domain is NAGVMQNPRHLVRRRGQEARLRCSPMKGHSHVYWYRQLPEEGLKFMVYLQKENIIDESGMPKERFSAEFPKEGPSILRIQQVVRGDSAAYFCASSPPAGAGYGYTFGSGTRLTVV.

Here the CDR3 reads CASSPLRDSNQPQHF. In nucleotides, the CDR3 is TGTGCCAGCTCACCTCTCAGGGATAGCAATCAGCCCCAGCATTTT. The chain carries TRBV18 and TRBJ1-5; D perhaps matches TRBD1 (5 bases). Trimming cost V 3 bases and J 0 bases, with 9 bases left between them. The CDR3 sequence is 15 residues long. CDR1 is KGHSH, CDR2 LQKENI, per germline.

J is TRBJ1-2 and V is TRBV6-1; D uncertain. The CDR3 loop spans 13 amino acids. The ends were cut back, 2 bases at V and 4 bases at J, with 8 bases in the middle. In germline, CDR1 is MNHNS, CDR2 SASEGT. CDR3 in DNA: TGTGCCAGCAGTGAAAGCACTGTCTATGGCTACACCTTC. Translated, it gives CASSESTVYGYTF.

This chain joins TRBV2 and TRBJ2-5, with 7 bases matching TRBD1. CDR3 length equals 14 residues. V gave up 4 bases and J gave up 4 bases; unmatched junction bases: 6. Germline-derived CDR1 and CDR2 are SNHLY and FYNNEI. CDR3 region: CASSGGTVSETQYF. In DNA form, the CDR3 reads TGTGCCAGCAGTGGGGGGACAGTGTCAGAGACCCAGTACTTC.

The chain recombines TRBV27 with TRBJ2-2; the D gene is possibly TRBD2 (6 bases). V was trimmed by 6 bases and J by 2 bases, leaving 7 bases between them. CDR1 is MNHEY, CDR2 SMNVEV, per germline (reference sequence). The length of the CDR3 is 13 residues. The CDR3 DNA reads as TGTGCCAGCAGCGGGAGTAACACCGGGGAGCTGTTTTTT. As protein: CASSGSNTGELFF.

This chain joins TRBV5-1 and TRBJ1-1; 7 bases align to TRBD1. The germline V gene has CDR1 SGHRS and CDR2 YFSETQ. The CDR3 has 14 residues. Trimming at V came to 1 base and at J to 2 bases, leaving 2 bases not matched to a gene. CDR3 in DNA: TGCGCCAGCAGCTTGTCAGGGGGAAACACTGAAGCTTTCTTT. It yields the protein CASSLSGGNTEAFF.

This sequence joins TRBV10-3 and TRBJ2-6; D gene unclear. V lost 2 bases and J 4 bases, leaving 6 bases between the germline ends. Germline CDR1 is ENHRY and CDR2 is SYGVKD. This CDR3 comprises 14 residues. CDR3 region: CAISESRGANVLTF. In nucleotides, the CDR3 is TGTGCCATCAGTGAGAGCAGGGGGGCCAACGTCCTGACTTTC.

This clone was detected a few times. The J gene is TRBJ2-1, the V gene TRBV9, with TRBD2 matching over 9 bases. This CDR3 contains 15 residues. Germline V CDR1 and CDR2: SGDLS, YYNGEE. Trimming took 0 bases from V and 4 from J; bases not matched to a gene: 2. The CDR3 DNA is TGTGCCAGCAGCGTAGTAGCGGGGGCATACAATGAGCAGTTCTTC. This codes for CASSVVAGAYNEQFF.

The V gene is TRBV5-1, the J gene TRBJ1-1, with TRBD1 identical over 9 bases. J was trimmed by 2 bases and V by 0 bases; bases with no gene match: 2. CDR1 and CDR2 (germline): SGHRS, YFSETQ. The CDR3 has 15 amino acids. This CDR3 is CASSLVGQGNTEAFF. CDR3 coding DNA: TGCGCCAGCAGCTTGGTGGGACAGGGCAACACTGAAGCTTTCTTT.

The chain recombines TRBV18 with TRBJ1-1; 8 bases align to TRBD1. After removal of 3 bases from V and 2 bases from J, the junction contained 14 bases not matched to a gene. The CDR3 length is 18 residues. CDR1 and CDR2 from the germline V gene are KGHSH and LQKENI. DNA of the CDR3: TGTGCCAGCTCACCCAATTTCTTCCAGGGGGCATTTAACACTGAAGCTTTCTTT. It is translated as CASSPNFFQGAFNTEAFF.

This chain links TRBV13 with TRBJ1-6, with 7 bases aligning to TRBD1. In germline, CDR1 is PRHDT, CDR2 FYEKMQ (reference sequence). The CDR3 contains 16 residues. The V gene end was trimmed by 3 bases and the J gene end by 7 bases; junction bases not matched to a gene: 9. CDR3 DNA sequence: TGTGCCAGCAGCTTGGAGAACAGGGGCAACAATTCACCCCTCCACTTT. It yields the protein CASSLENRGNNSPLHF. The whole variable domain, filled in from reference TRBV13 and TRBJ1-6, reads AAGVIQSPRHLIKEKRETATLKCYPIPRHDTVYWYQQGPGQDPQFLISFYEKMQSDKGSIPDRFSAQQFSDYHSELNMSSLELGDSALYFCASSLENRGNNSPLHFGNGTRLTVT.

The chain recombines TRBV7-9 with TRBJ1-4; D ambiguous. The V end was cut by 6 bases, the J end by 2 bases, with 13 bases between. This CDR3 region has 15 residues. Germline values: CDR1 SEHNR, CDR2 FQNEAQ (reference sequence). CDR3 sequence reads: CASSYTGDTNEKLFF. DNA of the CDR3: TGTGCCAGCAGTTATACCGGGGATACTAATGAAAAACTGTTTTTT. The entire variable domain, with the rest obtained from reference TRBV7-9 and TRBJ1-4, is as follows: DTGVSQNPRHKITKRGQNVTFRCDPISEHNRLYWYRQTLGQGPEFLTYFQNEAQLEKSRLLSDRFSAERPKGSFSTLEIQRTEQGDSAMYLCASSYTGDTNEKLFFGSGTQLSVL.

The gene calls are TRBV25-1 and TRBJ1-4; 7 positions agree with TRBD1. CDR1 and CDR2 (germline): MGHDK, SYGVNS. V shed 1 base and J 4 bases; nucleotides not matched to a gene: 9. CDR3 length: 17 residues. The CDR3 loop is CASSEWSGTEGNEKLFF. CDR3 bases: TGTGCCAGCAGTGAATGGTCTGGGACAGAGGGTAATGAAAAACTGTTTTTT.

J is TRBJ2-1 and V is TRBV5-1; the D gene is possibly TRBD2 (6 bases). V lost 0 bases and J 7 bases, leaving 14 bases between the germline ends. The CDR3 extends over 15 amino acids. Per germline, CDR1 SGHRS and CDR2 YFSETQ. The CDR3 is CASSLERLVWNEQFF. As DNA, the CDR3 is TGCGCCAGCAGCTTGGAGAGACTAGTCTGGAATGAGCAGTTCTTC.

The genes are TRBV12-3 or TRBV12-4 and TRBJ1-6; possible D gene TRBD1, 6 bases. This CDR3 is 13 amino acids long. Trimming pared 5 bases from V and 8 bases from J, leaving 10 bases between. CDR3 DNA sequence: TGTGCCAGCAGTCTAAGGACAGATTCACCCCTCCACTTT. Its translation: CASSLRTDSPLHF.

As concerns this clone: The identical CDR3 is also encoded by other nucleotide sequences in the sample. The CDR3 bases are TGTGCCAGTAGTATACAGGGTATACAGCCCCAGCATTTT. It yields the protein CASSIQGIQPQHF. V usage is TRBV19 and J usage is TRBJ1-5, with D possibly being TRBD1 (5 bases). Looked up from germline, CDR1 is LNHDA and CDR2 is SQIVND (reference sequence). V gave up 2 bases and J gave up 7 bases, with 9 bases separating them. This CDR3 has 13 amino acids.

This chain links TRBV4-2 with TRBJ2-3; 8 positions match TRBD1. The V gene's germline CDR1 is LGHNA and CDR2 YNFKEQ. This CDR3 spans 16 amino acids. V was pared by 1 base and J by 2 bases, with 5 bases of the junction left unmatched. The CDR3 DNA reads TGTGCCAGCAGCCAAGTGGACAGGGATTTCACAGATACGCAGTATTTT. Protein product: CASSQVDRDFTDTQYF.

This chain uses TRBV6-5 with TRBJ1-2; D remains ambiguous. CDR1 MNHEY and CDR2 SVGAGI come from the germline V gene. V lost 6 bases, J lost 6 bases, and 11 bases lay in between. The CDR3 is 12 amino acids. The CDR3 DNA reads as TGTGCCAGCAGAAAGACTCCGCATGGCTACACCTTC. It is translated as CASRKTPHGYTF.